This T cell receptor beta chain was captured by sequencing in a study of T cells in Graves' hyperthyroidism and ophthalmopathy. V lost 7 bases and J lost 9; bases outside the gene matches: 7. Germline V gives CDR1 LNHDA, CDR2 SQIVND (reference sequence). This CDR3 is built from 13 residues. What was amplified from RNA transcripts were TCR beta CDR3 regions. The HTBI set primed first-round TCR CDR3 RT-PCR. A single record per CDR3 protein comes from TCRdb applying MiXCR to the multiplex PCR reads. The data hold roughly 500,000 distinct CDR3 sequences, with 22% observed a single time. V usage is TRBV19 and J usage is TRBJ2-1, with 9 bases aligning to TRBD1. This clonotype was sampled from a woman aged 70-85 years with Graves' ophthalmopathy. The specimen sequenced was blood. CDR3: CASTGQGYSEQFF. The CDR3 coding sequence is TGTGCCAGTACGGGACAGGGCTATTCTGAGCAGTTCTTC.